The source of this T cell receptor (beta chain) is a study of patients and donors after allogeneic stem cell transplantation. TCRdb reprocessed the RT-PCR reads with MiXCR, giving one entry per CDR3 protein. The sample lists around 23,000 distinct CDR3 sequences; less than 30% were seen once. V was cut by 4 bases and J by 2 bases, with 12 bases left in between. The V gene's germline CDR1 is LGHNA and CDR2 YNFKEQ. The CDR3 length is 14 residues. This clonotype was picked up a small number of times. Source material: blood, either unsorted or a sorted T cell fraction (not recorded which). The chain joins TRBV4-2 to TRBJ2-7, with unresolved D. This TCR was sampled from a human donor who was either an allogeneic HSCT recipient or a stem cell or donor lymphocyte infusion donor (not recorded which). It is not recorded whose cells these are; they may come from a transplant donor. CDR3 coding DNA: TGTGCCAGCAGCCTCGAGTCCGGGCCCTACGAGCAGTACTTC. Its translation: CASSLESGPYEQYF.